The 24 T cell receptor beta chains in this list originate from one sample, sequenced in a study of T cells in Graves' hyperthyroidism and ophthalmopathy. Amplification of TCR beta CDR3 regions used RNA as the template. The TCR CDR3 first-round RT-PCR relied on the HTBI primer set. TCRdb reanalysed the multiplex PCR reads using MiXCR and keeps one entry per CDR3 protein. The table includes about 840,000 distinct CDR3 sequences, roughly 37% detected once. The sequenced sample was blood. These receptor sequences come from a man between 18 and 29 years old with Graves' hyperthyroidism.

The chain joins TRBV7-2 to TRBJ1-1; 8 nucleotides line up with TRBD1. Germline-derived CDR1 and CDR2 are SGHTA and FQGNSA. This CDR3 spans 14 amino acids. Trimming removed 4 bases from V and 5 bases from J; junction bases left unmatched: 6. The CDR3 loop reads CASSSNRGGTEAFF. CDR3 sequence (DNA): TGTGCCAGCAGCTCAAACAGGGGGGGAACTGAAGCTTTCTTT.

This clonotype was seen a few times. The rearrangement links TRBV7-2 to TRBJ1-6, with TRBD1 as a possible D gene (5 bases). V was shortened by 0 bases and J by 11 bases, with 11 bases between the two germline ends. CDR3 length: 14 residues. Germline V gene lookup returns CDR1 SGHTA and CDR2 FQGNSA. The CDR3 nucleotides read TGTGCCAGCAGCTTAGCGGCCCCAGGGCCACCCCTCCACTTT. It codes for CASSLAAPGPPLHF.

This clonotype was seen repeatedly, ten times or more. The chain is built from TRBV2 and TRBJ1-6, with D unclear. CDR1 SNHLY and CDR2 FYNNEI come from the germline V gene. The V and J ends lost 0 bases and 9 bases respectively, with 12 bases between them. The CDR3 spans 15 residues. CDR3 sequence reads: CASSEAPGLASPLHF. Written as DNA, the CDR3 is TGTGCCAGCAGTGAAGCGCCCGGGTTGGCTTCACCCCTCCACTTT.

This clonotype was observed once. This sequence joins TRBV2 and TRBJ1-4, with D hard to call. V was shortened by 3 bases and J by 5 bases, with 16 bases between the two germline ends. The CDR3 is made up of 16 amino acids. From germline, CDR1 is SNHLY and CDR2 FYNNEI. CDR3 coding DNA: TGTGCCAGCAGTGAGGGCGAGGTGGGAACAAATGAAAAACTGTTTTTT. This codes for CASSEGEVGTNEKLFF.

A single count supports this clonotype. The J gene is TRBJ1-2, the V gene TRBV20-1; tentative D call: TRBD1 (5 bases). With 3 bases removed from V and 8 bases from J, the gap between germline ends came to 16 bases. Germline V gives CDR1 DFQATT, CDR2 SNEGSKA (reference sequence). This CDR3 comprises 13 residues. The CDR3 is CSARVPGSVGYTF. CDR3 bases: TGCAGTGCTAGGGTTCCAGGGAGCGTCGGCTACACCTTC.

Notes on this clonotype: Likely a read error: the CDR3 ends without its conserved phenylalanine or tryptophan. The genes are TRBV7-6 and TRBJ1-5; D not resolved. V lost 2 bases to trimming and J lost 2 bases, with 7 bases between them. CDR1 and CDR2 (germline): SGHVS, FNYEAQ. The CDR3 is 14 residues long. The CDR3 loop is CASSLTIGNQPQHS. CDR3 in DNA: TGTGCCAGCAGCTTAACTATAGGCAATCAGCCCCAGCATTCT.

In this sample, this clonotype turned up many times. The rearrangement joins TRBV29-1 to TRBJ2-7; TRBD2 might be the D (6 bases). This CDR3 comprises 13 residues. V was shortened by 4 bases and J by 2 bases, with 12 bases between the two germline ends. Looked up from germline, CDR1 is SQVTM and CDR2 is ANQGSEA. CDR3 in amino acids: CSVVGGTTYEQYF. DNA of the CDR3: TGCAGCGTTGTGGGGGGTACCACCTACGAGCAGTACTTC.

This clonotype was observed at least ten times. The rearrangement uses TRBV15 and TRBJ2-5; 10 nucleotides align to TRBD2. J was trimmed by 3 bases and V by 1 base; bases with no gene match: 2. Germline V gives CDR1 LNHNV, CDR2 YYDKDF (reference sequence). The CDR3 runs to 15 residues. CDR3: CATSRVLAGEETQYF. The CDR3 DNA follows: TGTGCCACCAGCAGAGTGCTAGCGGGGGAAGAGACCCAGTACTTC.

This clonotype was seen a few times. CDR3: CASILGQGDYEQYF. The CDR3, as DNA: TGTGCCAGCATCCTCGGACAGGGGGACTACGAGCAGTACTTC. V and J are TRBV5-5 and TRBJ2-7; 10 bases match TRBD1. J was trimmed by 3 bases and V by 6 bases; bases with no gene match: 6. This CDR3 region has 14 residues. Germline V gives CDR1 SGHKS, CDR2 YYEKEE (reference sequence).

This clonotype showed up just a few times. V usage is TRBV7-6 and J usage is TRBJ2-7; D is ambiguous. From germline, CDR1 is SGHVS and CDR2 FNYEAQ. Trimming took 5 bases from V and 0 from J, leaving 11 bases between them. CDR3 length: 14 residues. The CDR3 region has the DNA TGTGCCAGCAGCGAGACCGAGACCTCCTACGAGCAGTACTTC. Its protein product is CASSETETSYEQYF.

This rearrangement joins TRBV29-1 to TRBJ1-2; weak D call: TRBD1 (5 bases). Trimming cost V 8 bases and J 2 bases, with 15 bases left between them. The CDR3 has 13 amino acids. The V gene's germline CDR1 is SQVTM and CDR2 ANQGSEA. In DNA form, the CDR3 reads TGCAGCTTGTCAGGGAGTAACAACTATGGCTACACCTTC. It is translated as CSLSGSNNYGYTF.

The chain couples TRBV11-3 to TRBJ1-2, with a possible D match to TRBD1 (5 bases). Per the germline V gene, CDR1 is SGHNT and CDR2 is YENEEA. The CDR3 extends over 14 amino acids. Trimming stripped 6 bases from V and 8 bases from J, with 19 bases between. Here the CDR3 reads CASRRTSGAGGYTF. The CDR3 DNA follows: TGTGCCAGCAGGCGGACTAGCGGGGCCGGGGGCTACACCTTC.

This clonotype was recorded only once. This sequence joins TRBV6-2 or TRBV6-3 and TRBJ1-6, with D uncertain. The CDR3 contains 16 residues. V lost 4 bases and J 5 bases, leaving 15 bases between the germline ends. From germline, CDR1 is MNHEY and CDR2 SVGEGT. The CDR3 spells CASSSNSGVNNSPLHF. The DNA of the CDR3 is TGTGCCAGCAGTTCAAACAGCGGGGTAAATAATTCACCCCTCCACTTT.

The table lists this clonotype with a few counts. This chain uses TRBV5-1 with TRBJ1-1, with D possibly being TRBD1 (6 bases). The ends were cut back, 6 bases at V and 1 base at J, with 13 bases in the middle. The CDR3 sequence is 14 residues long. Per germline, CDR1 SGHRS and CDR2 YFSETQ. CDR3 in DNA: TGCGCCAGCATGTGGGGGCCCGAGAACACTGAAGCTTTCTTT. As protein: CASMWGPENTEAFF.

The CDR3 spells CASSSTSGRTFF. The CDR3 bases are TGTGCCAGCAGTTCGACTAGCGGGAGGACGTTTTTT. The chain carries TRBV6-1 and TRBJ1-4; the D is unclear. The CDR3 runs 12 residues. Germline V CDR1 and CDR2: MNHNS, SASEGT. Trimming took off 5 bases at V and 16 bases at J, with 17 bases between the two ends.

This clonotype was seen once. The chain combines TRBV2 with TRBJ1-2, with 7 nucleotides matching TRBD1. There are 16 residues in the CDR3. V gave up 6 bases and J gave up 0 bases; unmatched junction bases: 10. The germline CDR1 and CDR2 sequences are SNHLY and FYNNEI. The CDR3 nucleotides are TGTGCCAGCAGCCGGGACAGCGGTAGATCTAACTATGGCTACACCTTC. It yields the protein CASSRDSGRSNYGYTF.

This clonotype was observed a single time. This may be a read error, as it is one base from a much larger clone. The V call is TRBV7-9, the J call TRBJ2-7; 9 bases align to TRBD2. Germline V gene sequence: CDR1 SEHNR, CDR2 FQNEAQ (reference sequence). The CDR3 has 15 amino acids. J was trimmed by 4 bases and V by 4 bases; bases with no gene match: 8. DNA of the CDR3: TGTGCCAGCAGCTCAGACCTAGCGGGACCATACGAGCAGTACTTC. It specifies CASSSDLAGPYEQYF.

The chain has TRBV5-4 and TRBJ1-4, with D tentatively TRBD1 (5 bases). Germline CDR1 is SGHNT and CDR2 is YYREEE (reference sequence). V was shortened by 4 bases and J by 5 bases, with 18 bases between the two germline ends. This CDR3 spans 16 amino acids. CDR3 sequence (DNA): TGTGCCAGCAGCCCGGCGACGAGGGGCGCGAATGAAAAACTGTTTTTT. Its translation is CASSPATRGANEKLFF.

This clonotype was seen a handful of times. The rearrangement links TRBV7-9 to TRBJ2-2, with a tentative D call TRBD2 (6 bases). V lost 5 bases and J 2 bases, leaving 15 bases between the germline ends. Germline CDR1 reads SEHNR; CDR2 reads FQNEAQ (reference sequence). This CDR3 is built from 16 residues. CDR3 coding DNA: TGTGCCAGCAGCCAAAAAGCGGGCCACAACACCGGGGAGCTGTTTTTT. It translates to CASSQKAGHNTGELFF.

This clonotype was seen at least ten times. One end of the junction does not line up with germline, which may come from a read error. V gene TRBV29-1 combines with J gene TRBJ1-1; D call uncertain. The CDR3 has 10 amino acids. In germline, CDR1 is SQVTM, CDR2 ANQGSEA. CDR3 sequence: CGVLNTEAFF. CDR3 nucleotides: TGCGGCGTACTGAACACTGAAGCTTTCTTT.

The CDR3 DNA reads TGTGCCAGCAGTGAAGGGACTGCGATTTACGAGCAGCATTTT. This gives the protein CASSEGTAIYEQHF. J is TRBJ1-5 and V is TRBV11-3, with D tentatively TRBD1 (5 bases). Germline CDR1 and CDR2: SGHNT and YENEEA. The CDR3 covers 14 residues. Trimming left V 6 bases short and J 13 bases short, with 22 bases between. The variable domain in full, completed from reference TRBV11-3 and TRBJ1-5, reads EAGVVQSPRYKIIEKKQPVAFWCNPISGHNTLYWYLQNLGQGPELLIRYENEEAVDDSQLPKDRFSAERLKGVDSTLKIQPAELGDSAVYLCASSEGTAIYEQHFGDGTRLSIL.

The chain combines TRBV6-5 with TRBJ1-2; unclear D gene. CDR1 is MNHEY, CDR2 SVGAGI, per germline. This CDR3 comprises 12 residues. The germline V and J ends were trimmed by 8 bases and 6 bases, with 13 bases remaining between them. The CDR3, as DNA: TGTGCCAGCTTGGAACCGCCCCATGGCTACACCTTC. Amino acids: CASLEPPHGYTF.

This clonotype was counted many times. This chain connects TRBV15 to TRBJ2-7, with D hard to call. CDR3 length: 14 amino acids. Germline loops: CDR1 LNHNV, CDR2 YYDKDF (reference sequence). V lost 0 bases and J lost 7, with 13 bases in between. CDR3 sequence (DNA): TGTGCCACCAGCAGAGATACAACCTTGGCGGAGCAGTACTTC. Protein product: CATSRDTTLAEQYF.

Ten or more counts support this clonotype. The rearrangement uses TRBV20-1 and TRBJ1-6; maybe TRBD1 (6 bases). Germline loops: CDR1 DFQATT, CDR2 SNEGSKA (reference sequence). V was cut by 1 base and J by 11 bases, with 15 bases left in between. This CDR3 spans 14 amino acids. As DNA, the CDR3 is TGCAGTGCTAGAGCGGGCAGGGGTGGGCCACCCCTCCACTTT. Translating it yields CSARAGRGGPPLHF.